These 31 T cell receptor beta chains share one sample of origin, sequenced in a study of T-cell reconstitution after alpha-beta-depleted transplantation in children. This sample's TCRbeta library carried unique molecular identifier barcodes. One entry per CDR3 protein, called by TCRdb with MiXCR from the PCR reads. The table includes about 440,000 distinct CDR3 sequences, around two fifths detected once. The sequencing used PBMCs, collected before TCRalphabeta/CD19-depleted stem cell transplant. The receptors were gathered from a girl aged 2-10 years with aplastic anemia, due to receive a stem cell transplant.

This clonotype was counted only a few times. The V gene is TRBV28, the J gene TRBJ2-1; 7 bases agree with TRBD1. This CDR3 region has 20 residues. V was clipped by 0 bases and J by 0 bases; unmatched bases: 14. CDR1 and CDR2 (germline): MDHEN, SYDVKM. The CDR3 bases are TGTGCCAGCAGTTTATGGTATACAGGGGTCATAGGAACCTCCTACAATGAGCAGTTCTTC. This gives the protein CASSLWYTGVIGTSYNEQFF.

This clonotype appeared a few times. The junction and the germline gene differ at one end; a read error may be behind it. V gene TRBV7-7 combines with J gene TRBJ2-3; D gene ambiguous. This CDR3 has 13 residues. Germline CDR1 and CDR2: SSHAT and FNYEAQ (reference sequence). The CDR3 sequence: CASSLVSSDTQYF. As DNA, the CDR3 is TGTGCTAGCAGCTTAGTTTCTTCTGATACGCAGTATTTT.

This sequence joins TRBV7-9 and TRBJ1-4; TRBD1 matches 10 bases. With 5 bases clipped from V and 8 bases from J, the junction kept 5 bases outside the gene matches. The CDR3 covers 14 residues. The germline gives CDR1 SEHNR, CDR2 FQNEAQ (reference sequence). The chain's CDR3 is CASSRQGAGEKLFF. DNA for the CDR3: TGTGCCAGCAGCCGACAGGGGGCAGGGGAAAAACTGTTTTTT.

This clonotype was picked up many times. The CDR3 nucleotides are TGTGCCAGCAGCTTAGATCTCGGGGATACGCAGTATTTT. Protein: CASSLDLGDTQYF. The rearrangement links TRBV7-2 to TRBJ2-3; D remains unclear. This CDR3 spans 13 amino acids. Per the germline V gene, CDR1 is SGHTA and CDR2 is FQGNSA. The V end lost 1 base, the J end lost 6 bases, and 8 bases lay between the germline ends.

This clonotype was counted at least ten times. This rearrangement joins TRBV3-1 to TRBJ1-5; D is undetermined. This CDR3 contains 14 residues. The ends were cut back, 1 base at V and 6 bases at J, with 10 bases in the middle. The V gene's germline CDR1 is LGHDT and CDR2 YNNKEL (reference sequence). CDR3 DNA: TGTGCCAGCAGCCAAGGGCCAGCTAGTCAGCCCCAGCATTTT. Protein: CASSQGPASQPQHF. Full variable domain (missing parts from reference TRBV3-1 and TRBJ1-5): DTAVSQTPKYLVTQMGNDKSIKCEQNLGHDTMYWYKQDSKKFLKIMFSYNNKELIINETVPNRFSPKSPDKAHLNLHINSLELGDSAVYFCASSQGPASQPQHFGDGTRLSIL.

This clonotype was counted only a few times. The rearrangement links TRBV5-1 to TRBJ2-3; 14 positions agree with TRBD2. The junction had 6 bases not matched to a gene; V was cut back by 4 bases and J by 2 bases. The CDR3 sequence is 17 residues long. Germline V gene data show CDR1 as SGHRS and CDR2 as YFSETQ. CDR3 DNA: TGCGCCAGCAGCCTCCCGGGACTAGCGGGAGTCACAGATACGCAGTATTTT. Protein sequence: CASSLPGLAGVTDTQYF.

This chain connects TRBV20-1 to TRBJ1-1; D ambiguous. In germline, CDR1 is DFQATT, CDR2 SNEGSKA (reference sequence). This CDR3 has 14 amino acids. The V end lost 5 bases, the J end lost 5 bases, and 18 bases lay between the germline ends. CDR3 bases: TGCAGTGCTCTCCCAGGCCGGGCGGGGACTGAAGCTTTCTTT. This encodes CSALPGRAGTEAFF.

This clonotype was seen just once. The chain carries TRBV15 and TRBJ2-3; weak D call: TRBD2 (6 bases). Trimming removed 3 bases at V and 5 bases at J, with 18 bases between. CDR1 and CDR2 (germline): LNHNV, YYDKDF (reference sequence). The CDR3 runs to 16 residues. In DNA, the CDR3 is TGTGCCACCAGCAGTGGAGGGTGGCTAGTTCAAGATACGCAGTATTTT. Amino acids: CATSSGGWLVQDTQYF.

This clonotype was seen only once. CDR3 loop: CASSSRDSHSYEQYF. In DNA, the CDR3 is TGTGCCAGCAGCTCCCGGGACAGCCACTCCTACGAGCAGTACTTC. The V and J genes are TRBV7-9 and TRBJ2-7, with 7 nucleotides matching TRBD1. From germline, CDR1 is SEHNR and CDR2 FQNEAQ (reference sequence). J was trimmed by 0 bases and V by 4 bases; bases with no gene match: 6. CDR3 length: 15 residues.

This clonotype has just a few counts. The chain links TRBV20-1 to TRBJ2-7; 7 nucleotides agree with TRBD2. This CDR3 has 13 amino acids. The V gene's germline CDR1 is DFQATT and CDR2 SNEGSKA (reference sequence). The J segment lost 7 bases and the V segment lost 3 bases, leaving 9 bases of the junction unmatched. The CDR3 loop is CSASPAGLWEQYF. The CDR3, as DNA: TGCAGTGCTAGCCCAGCGGGATTATGGGAGCAGTACTTC.

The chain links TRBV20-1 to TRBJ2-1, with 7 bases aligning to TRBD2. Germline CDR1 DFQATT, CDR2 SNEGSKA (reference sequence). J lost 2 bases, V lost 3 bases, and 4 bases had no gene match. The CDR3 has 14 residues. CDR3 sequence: CSASGGGPYNEQFF. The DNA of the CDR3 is TGCAGTGCTAGTGGGGGAGGGCCCTACAATGAGCAGTTCTTC.

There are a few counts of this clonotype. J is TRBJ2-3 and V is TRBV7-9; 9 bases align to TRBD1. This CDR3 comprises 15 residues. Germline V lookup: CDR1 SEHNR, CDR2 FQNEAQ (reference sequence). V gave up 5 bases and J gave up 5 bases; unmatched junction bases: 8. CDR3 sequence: CASSGRDRVGDTQYF. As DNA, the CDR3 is TGTGCCAGCAGCGGCCGGGACAGGGTGGGAGATACGCAGTATTTT.

In nucleotides, the CDR3 is TGCAGTGCTAGAGATCTAGAAGGGGGACGCACCGGGGAGCTGTTTTTT. Residues: CSARDLEGGRTGELFF. The chain links TRBV20-1 to TRBJ2-2, with TRBD1 as a possible D gene (6 bases). The CDR3 is 16 amino acids. The V gene lost 0 bases and the J gene lost 4 bases, with 15 bases spanning the gap. Germline V gene data show CDR1 as DFQATT and CDR2 as SNEGSKA (reference sequence).

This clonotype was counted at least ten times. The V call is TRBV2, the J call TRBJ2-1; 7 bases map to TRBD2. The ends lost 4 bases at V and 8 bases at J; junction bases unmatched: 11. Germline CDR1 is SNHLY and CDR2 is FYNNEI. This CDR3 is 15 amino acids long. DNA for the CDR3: TGTGCCAGCAGTGTTAGAGGACTAGGAATGGATGAGCAGTTCTTC. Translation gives CASSVRGLGMDEQFF.

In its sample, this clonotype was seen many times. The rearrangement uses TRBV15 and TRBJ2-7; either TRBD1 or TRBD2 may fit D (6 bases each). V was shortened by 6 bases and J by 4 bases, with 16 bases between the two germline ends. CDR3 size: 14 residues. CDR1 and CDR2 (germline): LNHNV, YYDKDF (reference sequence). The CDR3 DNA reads TGTGCCACCAGGATACAGGGAGGTTCTTACGAGCAGTACTTC. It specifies CATRIQGGSYEQYF.

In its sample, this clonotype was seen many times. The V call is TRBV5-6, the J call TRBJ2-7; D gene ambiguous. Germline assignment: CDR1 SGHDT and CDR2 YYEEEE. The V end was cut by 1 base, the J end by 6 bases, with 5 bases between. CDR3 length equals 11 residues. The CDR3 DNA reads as TGTGCCAGCAGCTTGAGGGCCGAGCAGTACTTC. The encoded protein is CASSLRAEQYF.

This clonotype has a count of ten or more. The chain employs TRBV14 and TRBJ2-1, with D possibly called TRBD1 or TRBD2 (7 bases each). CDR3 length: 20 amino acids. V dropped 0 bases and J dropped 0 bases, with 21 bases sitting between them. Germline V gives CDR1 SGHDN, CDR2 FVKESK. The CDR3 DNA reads TGTGCCAGCAGCCAAGACCTGATTGCCAGGGGGGGGCTCTCCTACAATGAGCAGTTCTTC. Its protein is CASSQDLIARGGLSYNEQFF.

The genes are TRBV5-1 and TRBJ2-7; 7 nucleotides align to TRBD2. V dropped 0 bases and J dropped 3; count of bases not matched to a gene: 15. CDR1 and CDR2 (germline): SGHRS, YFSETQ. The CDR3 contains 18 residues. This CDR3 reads CASSLARLRAGESYEQYF. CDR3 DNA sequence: TGCGCCAGCAGCTTGGCAAGGTTACGGGCGGGAGAGAGCTACGAGCAGTACTTC.

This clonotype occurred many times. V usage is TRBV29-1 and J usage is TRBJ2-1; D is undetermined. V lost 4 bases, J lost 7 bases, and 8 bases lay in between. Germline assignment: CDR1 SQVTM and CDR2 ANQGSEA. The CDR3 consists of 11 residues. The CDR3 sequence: CSVARQNEQFF. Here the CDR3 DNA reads TGCAGCGTTGCTCGGCAGAATGAGCAGTTCTTC.

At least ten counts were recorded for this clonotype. CDR3 sequence (DNA): TGCGCCAGCAGCTTGGATAGCGGCAATCAGCCCCAGCATTTT. It yields the protein CASSLDSGNQPQHF. The chain uses TRBV5-1 and TRBJ1-5; D gene unclear. Germline V gene sequence: CDR1 SGHRS, CDR2 YFSETQ. Trimming took 0 bases from V and 2 from J, leaving 6 bases between them. There are 14 residues in the CDR3.

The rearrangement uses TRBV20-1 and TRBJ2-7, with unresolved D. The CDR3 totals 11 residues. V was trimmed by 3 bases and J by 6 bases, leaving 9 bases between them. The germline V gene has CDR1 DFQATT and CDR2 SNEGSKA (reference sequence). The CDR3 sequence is CSASSGLEQYF. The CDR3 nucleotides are TGCAGTGCTAGTTCCGGTCTCGAGCAGTACTTC.

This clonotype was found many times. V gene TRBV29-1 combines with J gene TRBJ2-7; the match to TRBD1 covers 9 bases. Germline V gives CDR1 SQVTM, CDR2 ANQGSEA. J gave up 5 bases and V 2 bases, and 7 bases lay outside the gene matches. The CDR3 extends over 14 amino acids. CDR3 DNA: TGCAGCGTTGAATCGGGACAGGGACCCCACGAGCAGTACTTC. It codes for CSVESGQGPHEQYF.

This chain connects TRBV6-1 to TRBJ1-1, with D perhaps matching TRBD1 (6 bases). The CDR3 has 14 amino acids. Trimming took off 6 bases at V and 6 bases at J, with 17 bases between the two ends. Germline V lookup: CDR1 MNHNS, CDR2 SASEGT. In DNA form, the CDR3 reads TGTGCCAGCAGCCTTACCACAGGGTCGGCTGAAGCTTTCTTT. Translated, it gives CASSLTTGSAEAFF.

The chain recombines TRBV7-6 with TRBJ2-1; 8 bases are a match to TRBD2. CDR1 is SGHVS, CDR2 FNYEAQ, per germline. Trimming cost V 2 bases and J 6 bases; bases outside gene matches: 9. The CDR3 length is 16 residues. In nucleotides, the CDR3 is TGTGCCAGCAGCTTACCGACCACCAGCGGGAGCAATGAGCAGTTCTTC. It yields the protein CASSLPTTSGSNEQFF.

The CDR3 nucleotides are TGTGCCAGCAGCCCCAACCCGGGAGGGACGATCGCCGGGGAGCTGTTTTTT. Its protein product is CASSPNPGGTIAGELFF. The gene calls are TRBV7-2 and TRBJ2-2; 8 nucleotides line up with TRBD2. The germline V gene encodes CDR1 SGHTA and CDR2 FQGNSA. Losses at the gene ends were 5 bases for V and 6 bases for J; bases not matched to a gene: 14. CDR3 length: 17 residues.

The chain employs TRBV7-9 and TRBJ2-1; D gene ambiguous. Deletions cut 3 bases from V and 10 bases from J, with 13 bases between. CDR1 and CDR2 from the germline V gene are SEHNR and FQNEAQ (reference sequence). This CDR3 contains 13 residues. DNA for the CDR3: TGTGCCAGCAGCTTCCTTAGTACCAGGGAGCAGTTCTTC. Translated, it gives CASSFLSTREQFF.

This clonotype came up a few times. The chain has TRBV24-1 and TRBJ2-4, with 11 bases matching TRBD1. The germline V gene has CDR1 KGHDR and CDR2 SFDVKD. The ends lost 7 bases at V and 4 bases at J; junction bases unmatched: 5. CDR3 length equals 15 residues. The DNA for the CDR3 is TGTGCCACCAGGACGGGGACAGGGGGAAAAAACATTCAGTACTTC. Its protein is CATRTGTGGKNIQYF.

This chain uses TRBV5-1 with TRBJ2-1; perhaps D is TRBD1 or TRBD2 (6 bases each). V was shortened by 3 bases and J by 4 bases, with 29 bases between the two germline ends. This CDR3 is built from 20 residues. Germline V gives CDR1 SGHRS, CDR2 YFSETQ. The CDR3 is CASSSPGGGTLLIPYNEQFF. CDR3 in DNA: TGCGCCAGCAGCTCGCCCGGGGGCGGGACACTACTCATTCCGTACAATGAGCAGTTCTTC.

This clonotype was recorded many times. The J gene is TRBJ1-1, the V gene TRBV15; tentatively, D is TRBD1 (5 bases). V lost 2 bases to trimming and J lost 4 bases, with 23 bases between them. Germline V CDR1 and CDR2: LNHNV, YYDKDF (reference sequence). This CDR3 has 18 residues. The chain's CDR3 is CATSRPHRTTVPTTEAFF. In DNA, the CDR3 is TGTGCCACCAGCAGACCCCATCGGACGACAGTACCGACCACTGAAGCTTTCTTT.

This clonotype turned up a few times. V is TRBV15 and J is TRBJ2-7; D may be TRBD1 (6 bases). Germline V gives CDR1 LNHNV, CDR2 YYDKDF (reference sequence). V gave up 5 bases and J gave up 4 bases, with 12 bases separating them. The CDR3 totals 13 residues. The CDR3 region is CATSPGAVYEQYF. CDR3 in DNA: TGTGCCACCAGCCCAGGGGCTGTTTACGAGCAGTACTTC.

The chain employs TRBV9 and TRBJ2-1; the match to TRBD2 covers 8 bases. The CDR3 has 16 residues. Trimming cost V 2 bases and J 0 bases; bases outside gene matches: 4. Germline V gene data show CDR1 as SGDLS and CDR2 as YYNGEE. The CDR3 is CASSVLAGHSYNEQFF. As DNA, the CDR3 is TGTGCCAGCAGCGTTCTAGCGGGTCACTCCTACAATGAGCAGTTCTTC. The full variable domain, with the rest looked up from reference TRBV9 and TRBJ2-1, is DSGVTQTPKHLITATGQRVTLRCSPRSGDLSVYWYQQSLDQGLQFLIQYYNGEERAKGNILERFSAQQFPDLHSELNLSSLELGDSALYFCASSVLAGHSYNEQFFGPGTRLTVL.